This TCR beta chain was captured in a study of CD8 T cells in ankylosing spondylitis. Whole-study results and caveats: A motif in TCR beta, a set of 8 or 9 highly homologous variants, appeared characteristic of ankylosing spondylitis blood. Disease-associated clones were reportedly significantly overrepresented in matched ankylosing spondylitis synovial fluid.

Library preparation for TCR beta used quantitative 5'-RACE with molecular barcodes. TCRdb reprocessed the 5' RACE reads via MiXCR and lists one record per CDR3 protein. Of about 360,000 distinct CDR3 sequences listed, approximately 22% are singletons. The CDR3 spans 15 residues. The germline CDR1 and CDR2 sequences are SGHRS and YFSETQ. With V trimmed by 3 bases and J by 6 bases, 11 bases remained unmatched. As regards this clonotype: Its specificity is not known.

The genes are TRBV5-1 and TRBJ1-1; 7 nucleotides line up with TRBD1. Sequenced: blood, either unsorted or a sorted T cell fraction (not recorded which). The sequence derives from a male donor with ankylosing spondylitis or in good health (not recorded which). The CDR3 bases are TGCGCCAGCAGCTGGACAGGCCCTGAGGTCGCTGAAGCTTTCTTT. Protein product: CASSWTGPEVAEAFF.